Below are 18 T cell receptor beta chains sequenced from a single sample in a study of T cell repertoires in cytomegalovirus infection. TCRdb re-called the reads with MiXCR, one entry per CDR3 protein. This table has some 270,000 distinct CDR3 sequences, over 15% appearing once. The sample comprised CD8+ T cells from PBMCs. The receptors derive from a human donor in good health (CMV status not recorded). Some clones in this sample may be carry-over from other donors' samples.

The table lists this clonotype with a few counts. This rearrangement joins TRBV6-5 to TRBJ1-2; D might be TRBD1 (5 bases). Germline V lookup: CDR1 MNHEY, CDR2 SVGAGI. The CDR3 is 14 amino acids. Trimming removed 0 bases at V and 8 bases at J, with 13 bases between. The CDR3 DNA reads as TGTGCCAGCAGTTACTCGGGACCGTGGGGAGGCTACACCTTC. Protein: CASSYSGPWGGYTF.

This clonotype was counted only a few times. The CDR3 DNA reads TGTGCCAGCAGTTACACACGACTGTTAGCGCGGGGTTACAATGAGCAGTTCTTC. Encoded protein: CASSYTRLLARGYNEQFF. The gene calls are TRBV6-5 and TRBJ2-1; weak D call: TRBD2 (6 bases). The CDR3 spans 18 residues. Germline V gene data show CDR1 as MNHEY and CDR2 as SVGAGI. V dropped 2 bases and J dropped 4 bases, with 21 bases sitting between them.

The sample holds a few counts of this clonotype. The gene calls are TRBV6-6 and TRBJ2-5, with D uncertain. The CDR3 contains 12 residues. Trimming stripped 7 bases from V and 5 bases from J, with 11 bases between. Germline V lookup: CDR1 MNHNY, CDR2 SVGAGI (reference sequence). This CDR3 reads CASNQPAETQYF. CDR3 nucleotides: TGTGCCAGCAATCAGCCCGCGGAGACCCAGTACTTC.

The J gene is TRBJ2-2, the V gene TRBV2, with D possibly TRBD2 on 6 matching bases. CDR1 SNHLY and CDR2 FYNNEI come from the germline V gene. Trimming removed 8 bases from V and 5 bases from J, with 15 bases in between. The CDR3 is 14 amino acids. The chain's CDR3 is CASLGWAGTGELFF. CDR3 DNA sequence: TGTGCCAGCCTGGGATGGGCGGGAACCGGGGAGCTGTTTTTT.

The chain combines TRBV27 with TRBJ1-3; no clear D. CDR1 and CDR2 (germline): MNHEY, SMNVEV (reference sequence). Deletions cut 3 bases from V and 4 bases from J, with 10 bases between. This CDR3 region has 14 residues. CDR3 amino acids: CASSFGGLGNTIYF. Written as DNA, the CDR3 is TGTGCCAGCAGTTTCGGCGGGCTGGGAAACACCATATATTTT.

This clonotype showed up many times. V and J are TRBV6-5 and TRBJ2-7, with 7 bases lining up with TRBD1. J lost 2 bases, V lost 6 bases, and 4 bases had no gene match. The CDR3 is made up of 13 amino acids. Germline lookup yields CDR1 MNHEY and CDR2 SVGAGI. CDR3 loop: CASSRDRPYEQYF. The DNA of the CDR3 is TGTGCCAGCAGCCGGGACAGACCCTACGAGCAGTACTTC.

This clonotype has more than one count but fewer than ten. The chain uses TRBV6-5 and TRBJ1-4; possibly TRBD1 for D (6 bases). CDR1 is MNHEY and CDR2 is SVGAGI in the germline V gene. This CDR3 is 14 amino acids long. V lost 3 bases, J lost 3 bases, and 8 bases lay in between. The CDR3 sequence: CASSYEGANEKLFF. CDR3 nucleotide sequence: TGTGCCAGCAGTTATGAGGGGGCTAATGAAAAACTGTTTTTT.

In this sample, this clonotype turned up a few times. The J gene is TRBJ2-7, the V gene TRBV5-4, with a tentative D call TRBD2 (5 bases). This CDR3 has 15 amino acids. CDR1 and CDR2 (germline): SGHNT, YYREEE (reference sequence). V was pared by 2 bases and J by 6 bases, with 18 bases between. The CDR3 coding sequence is TGTGCCAGCAGCTTATCGGACTCTGAACCTCTCGAGCAGTACTTC. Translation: CASSLSDSEPLEQYF.

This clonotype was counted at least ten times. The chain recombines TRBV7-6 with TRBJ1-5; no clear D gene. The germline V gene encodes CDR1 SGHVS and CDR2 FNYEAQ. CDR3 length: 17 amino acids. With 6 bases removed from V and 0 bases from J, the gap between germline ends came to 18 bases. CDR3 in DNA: TGTGCCAGCAGGTCTAATGGCAGAACATTTAGCAATCAGCCCCAGCATTTT. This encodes CASRSNGRTFSNQPQHF.

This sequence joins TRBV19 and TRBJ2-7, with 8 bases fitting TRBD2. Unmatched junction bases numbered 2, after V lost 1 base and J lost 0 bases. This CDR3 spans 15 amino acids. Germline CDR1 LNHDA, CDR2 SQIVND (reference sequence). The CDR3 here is CASSIALAGSYEQYF. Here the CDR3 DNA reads TGTGCCAGTAGTATAGCTCTAGCGGGCTCCTACGAGCAGTACTTC.

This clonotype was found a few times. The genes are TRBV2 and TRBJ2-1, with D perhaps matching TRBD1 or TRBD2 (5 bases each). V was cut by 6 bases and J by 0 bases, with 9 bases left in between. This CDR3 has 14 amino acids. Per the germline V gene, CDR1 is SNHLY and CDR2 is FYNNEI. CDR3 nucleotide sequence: TGTGCCAGCAGGGGGGATTACTCCTACAATGAGCAGTTCTTC. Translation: CASRGDYSYNEQFF.

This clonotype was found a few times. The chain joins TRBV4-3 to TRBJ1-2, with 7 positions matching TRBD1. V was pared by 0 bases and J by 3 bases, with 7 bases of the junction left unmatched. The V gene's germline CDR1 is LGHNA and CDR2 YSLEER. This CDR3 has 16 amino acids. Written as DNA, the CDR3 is TGCGCCAGCAGCCAAGACGGGGGAGGGGGCCACTATGGCTACACCTTC. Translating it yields CASSQDGGGGHYGYTF.

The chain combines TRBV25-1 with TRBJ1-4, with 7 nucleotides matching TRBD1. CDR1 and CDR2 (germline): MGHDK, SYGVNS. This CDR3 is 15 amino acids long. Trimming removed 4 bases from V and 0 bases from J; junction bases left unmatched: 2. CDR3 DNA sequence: TGTGCCAGCAGTGGGGGACAGCCAACTAATGAAAAACTGTTTTTT. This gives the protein CASSGGQPTNEKLFF.

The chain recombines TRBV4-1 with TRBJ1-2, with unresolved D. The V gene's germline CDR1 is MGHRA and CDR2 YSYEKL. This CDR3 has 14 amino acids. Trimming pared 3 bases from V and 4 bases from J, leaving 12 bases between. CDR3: CASSQDPGSYGYTF. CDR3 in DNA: TGCGCCAGCAGCCAGGACCCAGGCTCCTATGGCTACACCTTC.

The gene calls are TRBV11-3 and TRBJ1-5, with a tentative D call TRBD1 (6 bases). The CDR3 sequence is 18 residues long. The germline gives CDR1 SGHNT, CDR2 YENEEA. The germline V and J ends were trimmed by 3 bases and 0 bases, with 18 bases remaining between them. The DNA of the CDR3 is TGTGCCAGCAGCTTTGAGATGGCAGGGGAAAATAGCAATCAGCCCCAGCATTTT. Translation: CASSFEMAGENSNQPQHF.

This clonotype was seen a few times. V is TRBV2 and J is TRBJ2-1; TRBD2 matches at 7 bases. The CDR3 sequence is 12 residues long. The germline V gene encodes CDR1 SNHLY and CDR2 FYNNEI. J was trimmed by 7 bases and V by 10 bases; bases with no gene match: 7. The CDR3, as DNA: TGTGCCATCCCAGCGGGGCCAAATGAGCAGTTCTTC. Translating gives CAIPAGPNEQFF.

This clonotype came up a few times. CDR3: CASSPKPTGRGTGELFF. CDR3 DNA sequence: TGTGCCAGTAGTCCAAAACCGACAGGGAGGGGGACCGGGGAGCTGTTTTTT. The V gene is TRBV19, the J gene TRBJ2-2; the D call may be TRBD1 or TRBD2 (7 bases each). V gave up 5 bases and J gave up 5 bases, with 21 bases separating them. CDR1 is LNHDA, CDR2 SQIVND, per germline (reference sequence). The CDR3 sequence is 17 residues long. Filled out from reference TRBV19 and TRBJ2-2, the complete variable domain reads DGGITQSPKYLFRKEGQNVTLSCEQNLNHDAMYWYRQDPGQGLRLIYYSQIVNDFQKGDIAEGYSVSREKKESFPLTVTSAQKNPTAFYLCASSPKPTGRGTGELFFGEGSRLTVL.

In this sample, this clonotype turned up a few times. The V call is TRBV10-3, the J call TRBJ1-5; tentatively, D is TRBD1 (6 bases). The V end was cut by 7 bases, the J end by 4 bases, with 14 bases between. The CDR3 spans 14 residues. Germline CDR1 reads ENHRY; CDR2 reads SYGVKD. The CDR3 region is CAINYRTENQPQHF. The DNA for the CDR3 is TGTGCCATCAACTATAGGACAGAAAATCAGCCCCAGCATTTT.